The 25 T cell receptor beta chains reported below all come from one sample, sequenced in a study of response to subunit inactivated influenza vaccine. TCRdb redid the calling of the RT-PCR reads with MiXCR, one entry per CDR3 protein. The sample consists of just under 250,000 distinct CDR3 sequences, more than 9% of them appearing once. Sequencing was performed on non-naive T cells sorted from PBMCs, taken 14 days before vaccination. These receptors came from a man aged 50-60 years who received an inactivated influenza vaccine.

The genes are TRBV20-1 and TRBJ1-2; 7 bases are a match to TRBD1. This CDR3 is built from 13 residues. Germline V CDR1 and CDR2: DFQATT, SNEGSKA (reference sequence). J was trimmed by 4 bases and V by 4 bases; bases with no gene match: 6. The CDR3 here is CSATSQGVYGYTF. The CDR3 nucleotides read TGCAGTGCTACCTCCCAGGGGGTCTATGGCTACACCTTC.

Only a few counts were recorded for this clonotype. The chain has TRBV5-1 and TRBJ2-7, with 9 bases identical to TRBD2. Germline CDR1 reads SGHRS; CDR2 reads YFSETQ. This CDR3 has 15 residues. Germline trimming cut 1 base from V and 5 bases from J; bases unmatched to any gene: 7. The CDR3 protein is CASSLSGGRHNEQYF. In nucleotides, the CDR3 is TGCGCCAGCAGCTTGAGCGGGGGGCGACACAACGAGCAGTACTTC. Variable domain in full (rest from reference TRBV5-1 and TRBJ2-7): KAGVTQTPRYLIKTRGQQVTLSCSPISGHRSVSWYQQTPGQGLQFLFEYFSETQRNKGNFPGRFSGRQFSNSRSEMNVSTLELGDSALYLCASSLSGGRHNEQYFGPGTRLTVT.

The chain combines TRBV7-8 with TRBJ2-1; TRBD1 is a possible D gene (6 bases). Per the germline V gene, CDR1 is SGHVS and CDR2 is FQNEAQ. The ends were cut back, 3 bases at V and 8 bases at J, with 14 bases in the middle. The CDR3 covers 14 residues. Written as DNA, the CDR3 is TGTGCCAGCAGCTTCACAGGGTCTACGGATGAGCAGTTCTTC. This sequence encodes CASSFTGSTDEQFF. Full variable domain (outside the CDR3, taken from reference TRBV7-8 and TRBJ2-1): GAGVSQSPRYKVAKRGQDVALRCDPISGHVSLFWYQQALGQGPEFLTYFQNEAQLDKSGLPSDRFFAERPEGSVSTLKIQRTQQEDSAVYLCASSFTGSTDEQFFGPGTRLTVL.

In its sample, this clonotype was seen a few times. This chain uses TRBV15 with TRBJ2-2; 7 bases match TRBD1. V was clipped by 0 bases and J by 4 bases; unmatched bases: 5. Germline-derived CDR1 and CDR2 are LNHNV and YYDKDF (reference sequence). The CDR3 length is 16 residues. The CDR3 loop reads CATSRDGGQFTGELFF. Here the CDR3 DNA reads TGTGCCACCAGCAGAGATGGGGGACAGTTCACCGGGGAGCTGTTTTTT.

This clonotype showed up just a few times. This chain uses TRBV10-3 with TRBJ1-1, with 8 bases that match TRBD1. The germline gives CDR1 ENHRY, CDR2 SYGVKD. The CDR3 spans 13 residues. Germline trimming cut 9 bases from V and 2 bases from J; bases unmatched to any gene: 5. The CDR3: CAIRTGFNTEAFF. CDR3 sequence (DNA): TGTGCCATACGGACAGGGTTCAACACTGAAGCTTTCTTT.

This clonotype was detected many times. The rearrangement joins TRBV11-2 to TRBJ1-4; D gene ambiguous. Trimming took off 1 base at V and 5 bases at J, with 5 bases between the two ends. CDR3 length equals 13 residues. CDR1 and CDR2 (germline): SGHAT, FQNNGV. CDR3 sequence: CASSLGRNEKLFF. In nucleotides, the CDR3 is TGTGCCAGCAGCTTAGGGCGGAATGAAAAACTGTTTTTT. The full variable domain, rest sourced from reference TRBV11-2 and TRBJ1-4, is EAGVAQSPRYKIIEKRQSVAFWCNPISGHATLYWYQQILGQGPKLLIQFQNNGVVDDSQLPKDRFSAERLKGVDSTLKIQPAKLEDSAVYLCASSLGRNEKLFFGSGTQLSVL.

The chain employs TRBV24-1 and TRBJ1-6; 8 nucleotides agree with TRBD1. The trim removed 6 bases at V and 7 bases at J, leaving 4 bases unmatched. CDR1 and CDR2 (germline): KGHDR, SFDVKD. The CDR3 spans 14 residues. This chain's CDR3 is CATSKGQENSPLHF. The CDR3 DNA is TGTGCCACCAGTAAGGGACAGGAGAATTCACCCCTCCACTTT.

The chain employs TRBV4-2 and TRBJ2-5; TRBD1 agrees at 7 bases. Germline values: CDR1 LGHNA, CDR2 YNFKEQ. The CDR3 is 14 residues long. V was clipped by 4 bases and J by 4 bases; unmatched bases: 6. CDR3 sequence: CASSLPQGRETQYF. CDR3 DNA: TGTGCCAGCAGCCTCCCACAGGGGCGAGAGACCCAGTACTTC.

This clonotype has a count of ten or more. This chain links TRBV4-3 with TRBJ2-1; a weak D match, TRBD1 (6 bases). V gave up 0 bases and J gave up 3 bases, with 9 bases separating them. The CDR3 is made up of 15 amino acids. CDR1 and CDR2 (germline): LGHNA, YSLEER. CDR3 in DNA: TGCGCCAGCAGCCAAGAAGAGGGGGACTACAATGAGCAGTTCTTC. Translating it yields CASSQEEGDYNEQFF.

This sequence joins TRBV7-6 and TRBJ2-3, with a weak D call TRBD2 (6 bases). V shed 5 bases and J shed 5 bases, with 14 bases lying between them. Germline V gene sequence: CDR1 SGHVS, CDR2 FNYEAQ. The CDR3 is 14 residues long. Here the CDR3 DNA reads TGTGCCAGCAGCCCCACTAGCTTTGGAGATACGCAGTATTTT. This translates into CASSPTSFGDTQYF.

This clonotype was seen many times. The rearrangement uses TRBV10-3 and TRBJ2-2; D might be TRBD2 (7 bases). The CDR3 covers 17 residues. The V end was cut by 3 bases, the J end by 4 bases, with 18 bases between. Per the germline V gene, CDR1 is ENHRY and CDR2 is SYGVKD. The CDR3 DNA follows: TGTGCCATCAGTGAAGGGGGAGGGATACTCGGCACCGGGGAGCTGTTTTTT. Its protein product is CAISEGGGILGTGELFF.

This clonotype was observed many times. The chain carries TRBV4-3 and TRBJ2-4; weak D call: TRBD2 (5 bases). The germline V and J ends were trimmed by 2 bases and 0 bases, with 8 bases remaining between them. Per germline, CDR1 LGHNA and CDR2 YSLEER. CDR3 length: 15 residues. The CDR3 DNA follows: TGCGCCAGCAGCCAACTCGGGGTAGCCAAAAACATTCAGTACTTC. This encodes CASSQLGVAKNIQYF.

In the case of this clonotype: The junction departs from germline at one end; a sequencing error may be responsible. The chain links TRBV7-7 to TRBJ1-6; D call uncertain. Germline CDR1 SSHAT, CDR2 FNYEAQ (reference sequence). This CDR3 contains 15 residues. CDR3 sequence (DNA): TGTGCTAGCAGCTTCCGGAGCTCCTATAATTCACCCCTCCACTTT. Translated: CASSFRSSYNSPLHF. Drawing the rest from reference TRBV7-7 and TRBJ1-6, the complete variable domain is GAGVSQSPRYKVTKRGQDVTLRCDPISSHATLYWYQQALGQGPEFLTYFNYEAQPDKSGLPSDRFSAERPEGSISTLTIQRTEQRDSAMYRCASSFRSSYNSPLHFGNGTRLTVT.

The V gene is TRBV12-3 or TRBV12-4, the J gene TRBJ2-5; TRBD1 or TRBD2 may be the D gene (5 bases each). The V gene lost 2 bases and the J gene lost 7 bases, with 14 bases spanning the gap. The CDR3 has 14 amino acids. CDR3 sequence (DNA): TGTGCCAGCAGTTTAAGACGGGACGCGGGGACCCAGTACTTC. Translating it yields CASSLRRDAGTQYF.

The rearrangement uses TRBV27 and TRBJ2-7; 7 nucleotides line up with TRBD1. V dropped 8 bases and J dropped 2; count of bases not matched to a gene: 9. CDR1 and CDR2 from the germline V gene are MNHEY and SMNVEV (reference sequence). This CDR3 is built from 14 residues. This CDR3 reads CASRGTVRAYEQYF. Written as DNA, the CDR3 is TGTGCCAGCCGAGGGACAGTACGAGCCTACGAGCAGTACTTC.

The chain has TRBV5-1 and TRBJ1-6; 8 bases fit TRBD1. Germline V lookup: CDR1 SGHRS, CDR2 YFSETQ. This CDR3 has 15 amino acids. Trimming took 4 bases from V and 7 from J; bases not matched to a gene: 7. CDR3 region: CASSQDRGVNSPLHF. In DNA, the CDR3 is TGCGCCAGCAGCCAAGACAGGGGAGTCAATTCACCCCTCCACTTT.

This clonotype was observed a few times. V gene TRBV24-1 combines with J gene TRBJ2-1, with TRBD2 matching 7 bases. With V trimmed by 9 bases and J by 6 bases, 10 bases remained unmatched. This CDR3 has 14 residues. Germline V gene sequence: CDR1 KGHDR, CDR2 SFDVKD. The CDR3 coding sequence is TGTGCCACCGCCCAGGGAGGGGAACCCAATGAGCAGTTCTTC. Encoded protein: CATAQGGEPNEQFF.

This clonotype was counted a single time. The rearrangement links TRBV29-1 to TRBJ1-5, with unresolved D. The V end lost 4 bases, the J end lost 4 bases, and 17 bases lay between the germline ends. The CDR3 covers 15 residues. Per the germline V gene, CDR1 is SQVTM and CDR2 is ANQGSEA. The CDR3 bases are TGCAGCGTTGTAGTCGGATCGACTGGGAATCAGCCCCAGCATTTT. This codes for CSVVVGSTGNQPQHF.

This clonotype has just a few counts. This may stem from a read error, because a much larger clone lies one nucleotide away. J is TRBJ2-3 and V is TRBV2; D uncertain. Deletions cut 6 bases from V and 2 bases from J, with 3 bases between. CDR3 size: 11 residues. Germline CDR1 SNHLY, CDR2 FYNNEI. Here the CDR3 reads CASRDTDTQYF. The CDR3 DNA sequence: TGTGCCAGCAGAGACACAGATACGCAGTATTTT. Supplemented by reference TRBV2 and TRBJ2-3, the full variable domain reads EPEVTQTPSHQVTQMGQEVILRCVPISNHLYFYWYRQILGQKVEFLVSFYNNEISEKSEIFDDQFSVERPDGSNFTLKIRSTKLEDSAMYFCASRDTDTQYFGPGTRLTVL.

This clonotype has more than one count but fewer than ten. This chain uses TRBV27 with TRBJ2-1; D might be TRBD2 (5 bases). The CDR3 sequence is 15 residues long. Germline loops: CDR1 MNHEY, CDR2 SMNVEV (reference sequence). V shed 5 bases and J shed 7 bases, with 18 bases lying between them. CDR3 DNA sequence: TGTGCCAGCAGTATCCGGACGGGATCGTCGAATGAGCAGTTCTTC. Protein sequence: CASSIRTGSSNEQFF.

This chain joins TRBV28 and TRBJ2-3; D is possibly TRBD1 (5 bases). The CDR3 contains 13 residues. Germline loops: CDR1 MDHEN, CDR2 SYDVKM. V was clipped by 5 bases and J by 7 bases, with 13 bases between them. The CDR3 coding sequence is TGTGCCAGCAGTCGTCAGGGCCCTAATACGCAGTATTTT. Its translation: CASSRQGPNTQYF.

This rearrangement joins TRBV20-1 to TRBJ2-5; the match to TRBD2 covers 8 bases. This CDR3 is 15 amino acids long. The V and J ends lost 3 bases and 3 bases, in that order; junction bases with no gene match: 9. Per germline, CDR1 DFQATT and CDR2 SNEGSKA (reference sequence). The CDR3 here is CSASRYGGAEETQYF. CDR3 DNA sequence: TGCAGTGCTAGCCGCTACGGGGGGGCCGAAGAGACCCAGTACTTC.

The chain employs TRBV13 and TRBJ2-2, with 7 nucleotides matching TRBD1. V was pared by 3 bases and J by 4 bases, with 5 bases of the junction left unmatched. Germline V lookup: CDR1 PRHDT, CDR2 FYEKMQ (reference sequence). The CDR3 extends over 15 amino acids. The CDR3: CASSFRDSSTGELFF. CDR3 bases: TGTGCCAGCAGCTTCCGGGACAGCTCCACCGGGGAGCTGTTTTTT.

This sequence joins TRBV7-9 and TRBJ2-5; 7 nucleotides align to TRBD1. V trimming: 0 bases; J trimming: 0 bases; junction bases outside the gene matches: 4. The CDR3 contains 16 residues. CDR1 SEHNR and CDR2 FQNEAQ come from the germline V gene (reference sequence). Here the CDR3 reads CASSLAQGTYQETQYF. For the CDR3, the DNA is TGTGCCAGCAGCTTAGCACAGGGGACGTACCAAGAGACCCAGTACTTC. The full variable domain, its missing parts supplied by reference TRBV7-9 and TRBJ2-5, is DTGVSQNPRHKITKRGQNVTFRCDPISEHNRLYWYRQTLGQGPEFLTYFQNEAQLEKSRLLSDRFSAERPKGSFSTLEIQRTEQGDSAMYLCASSLAQGTYQETQYFGPGTRLLVL.

This clonotype was found a few times. The V call is TRBV10-3, the J call TRBJ2-3, with 10 bases fitting TRBD2. Trimming at V came to 0 bases and at J to 3 bases, leaving 6 bases not matched to a gene. The CDR3 is 17 residues long. Germline V lookup: CDR1 ENHRY, CDR2 SYGVKD. CDR3 nucleotides: TGTGCCATCAGTGAGTCTCGTCTAGCGGGAGAGACAGATACGCAGTATTTT. Protein: CAISESRLAGETDTQYF.